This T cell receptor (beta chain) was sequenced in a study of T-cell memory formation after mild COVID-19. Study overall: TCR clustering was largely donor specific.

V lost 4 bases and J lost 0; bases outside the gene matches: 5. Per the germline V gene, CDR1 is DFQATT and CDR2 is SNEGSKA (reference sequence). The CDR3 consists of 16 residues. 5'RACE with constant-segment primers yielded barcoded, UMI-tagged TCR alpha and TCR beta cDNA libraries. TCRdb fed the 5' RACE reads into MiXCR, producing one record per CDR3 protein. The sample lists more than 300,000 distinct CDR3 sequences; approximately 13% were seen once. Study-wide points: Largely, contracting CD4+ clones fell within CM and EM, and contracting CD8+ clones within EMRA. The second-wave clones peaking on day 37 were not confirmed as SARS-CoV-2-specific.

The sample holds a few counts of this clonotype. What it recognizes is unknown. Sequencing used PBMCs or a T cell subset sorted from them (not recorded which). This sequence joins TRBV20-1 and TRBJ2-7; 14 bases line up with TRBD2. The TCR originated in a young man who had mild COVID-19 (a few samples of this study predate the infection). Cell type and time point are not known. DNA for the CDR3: TGCAGTGCTACGGGACTAGCGGGGGTTAGCTCCTACGAGCAGTACTTC. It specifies CSATGLAGVSSYEQYF.